A single sample gave rise to the 30 T cell receptor beta chains below, sequenced in a study of T cell changes during pregnancy in multiple sclerosis. Sequenced by immunoSEQ multiplex PCR; TCRdb stores in-frame clones only, minus some. The sample lists some 94,000 clones, about 92% occurring once. The sequenced sample was peripheral blood, obtained in the first trimester of pregnancy. Receptors originate from a female donor with multiple sclerosis, enrolled in a pregnancy study.

The chain is built from TRBV30 and TRBJ2-3; 8 bases map to TRBD2. In germline, CDR1 is GTSNPN, CDR2 SVGIG (reference sequence). The junction had 7 bases not matched to a gene; V was cut back by 3 bases and J by 5 bases. The CDR3 spans 14 residues. CDR3 in DNA: TGTGCCTGGAGCTACGGGAGGGAAGGAGATACGCAGTATTTT. Its translation is CAWSYGREGDTQYF.

The chain recombines TRBV4-2 with TRBJ1-2, with TRBD1 as a possible D gene (5 bases). The CDR3 runs to 15 residues. Trimming left V 6 bases short and J 3 bases short, with 17 bases between. Germline V lookup: CDR1 LGHNA, CDR2 YNFKEQ. CDR3 protein: CASSKALGGDYGYTF. The CDR3 DNA sequence: TGTGCCAGCAGTAAAGCGTTAGGAGGGGACTATGGCTACACCTTC.

The rearrangement joins TRBV7-8 to TRBJ2-7, with 14 bases matching TRBD2. CDR1 is SGHVS, CDR2 FQNEAQ, per germline. This CDR3 has 19 residues. The V and J ends lost 4 bases and 2 bases, in that order; junction bases with no gene match: 13. The CDR3 is CASSSMGLAGAGETYEQYF. CDR3 in DNA: TGTGCCAGCAGCTCAATGGGACTAGCGGGGGCTGGGGAAACCTACGAGCAGTACTTC.

This chain links TRBV28 with TRBJ1-1; D not certain. The germline V gene has CDR1 MDHEN and CDR2 SYDVKM. The CDR3 has 12 residues. Trimming took off 6 bases at V and 8 bases at J, with 13 bases between the two ends. CDR3 coding DNA: TGTGCCAGCAGCCGTTCGACAAAGGAAGCTTTCTTT. It encodes CASSRSTKEAFF.

This chain links TRBV5-1 with TRBJ2-3; possible D gene TRBD1, 6 bases. Germline CDR1 reads SGHRS; CDR2 reads YFSETQ. The CDR3 extends over 15 amino acids. The V end lost 4 bases, the J end lost 4 bases, and 16 bases lay between the germline ends. The CDR3 here is CASSGGPDGADTQYF. CDR3 coding DNA: TGCGCCAGCAGCGGGGGCCCCGACGGGGCAGATACGCAGTATTTT.

The count of this clone is one. The chain couples TRBV7-2 to TRBJ1-1; the D is unclear. Trimming left V 1 base short and J 5 bases short, with 11 bases between. Germline CDR1 reads SGHTA; CDR2 reads FQGNSA. CDR3 size: 14 residues. CDR3 nucleotides: TGTGCCAGCAGCTTAGAAGGTAGAGGGACTGAAGCTTTCTTT. Translation: CASSLEGRGTEAFF.

V gene TRBV19 combines with J gene TRBJ2-1; D uncertain. Germline lookup yields CDR1 LNHDA and CDR2 SQIVND (reference sequence). CDR3 size: 11 residues. Trimming cost V 5 bases and J 6 bases, with 5 bases left between them. The CDR3 DNA sequence: TGTGCCAGTAGTCCTAGCAATGAGCAGTTCTTC. Translating it yields CASSPSNEQFF.

In DNA form, the CDR3 reads TGCGCCAGCAGCTTGGTCCGTGGCAACACGCAGTATTTT. This sequence encodes CASSLVRGNTQYF. This rearrangement joins TRBV5-1 to TRBJ2-3; D ambiguous. The CDR3 length is 13 residues. From germline, CDR1 is SGHRS and CDR2 YFSETQ. V dropped 0 bases and J dropped 9 bases, with 11 bases sitting between them. The complete variable domain, with remaining parts taken from reference TRBV5-1 and TRBJ2-3, reads KAGVTQTPRYLIKTRGQQVTLSCSPISGHRSVSWYQQTPGQGLQFLFEYFSETQRNKGNFPGRFSGRQFSNSRSEMNVSTLELGDSALYLCASSLVRGNTQYFGPGTRLTVL.

The J gene is TRBJ1-4, the V gene TRBV29-1, with a possible D match to TRBD1 (5 bases). Germline V gene lookup returns CDR1 SQVTM and CDR2 ANQGSEA. The ends were cut back, 4 bases at V and 8 bases at J, with 14 bases in the middle. This CDR3 is 13 amino acids long. Here the CDR3 DNA reads TGCAGCGTTGCGGCCAGGGTGGGGGAAAAACTGTTTTTT. Translation gives CSVAARVGEKLFF.

The V call is TRBV9, the J call TRBJ1-3; the D gene is possibly TRBD1 (6 bases). The V end was cut by 6 bases, the J end by 0 bases, with 13 bases between. CDR1 SGDLS and CDR2 YYNGEE come from the germline V gene. CDR3 size: 15 residues. The CDR3 protein is CASTTGIGSGNTIYF. In DNA form, the CDR3 reads TGTGCCAGCACCACAGGGATCGGCTCTGGAAACACCATATATTTT.

This chain joins TRBV18 and TRBJ2-3; tentatively, D is TRBD2 (5 bases). The germline V and J ends were trimmed by 3 bases and 4 bases, with 5 bases remaining between them. This CDR3 has 12 amino acids. Germline V CDR1 and CDR2: KGHSH, LQKENI. The CDR3 sequence: CASSPGADTQYF. For the CDR3, the DNA is TGTGCCAGCTCACCCGGGGCAGATACGCAGTATTTT.

The chain couples TRBV2 to TRBJ2-2; TRBD2 matches 8 bases. The CDR3 has 17 residues. V shed 8 bases and J 0 bases; nucleotides not matched to a gene: 11. Germline assignment: CDR1 SNHLY and CDR2 FYNNEI. The CDR3 nucleotides are TGTGCCAGCTCAGGTCTGGGTAGCGGGACGAACACCGGGGAGCTGTTTTTT. As protein: CASSGLGSGTNTGELFF.

A single count supports this clone. In nucleotides, the CDR3 is TGTGCCAGCAGCCGTGGGGGCGGAGACTCCTACAATGAGCAGTTCTTC. Translating gives CASSRGGGDSYNEQFF. The rearrangement uses TRBV4-2 and TRBJ2-1, with D possibly being TRBD1 (6 bases). This CDR3 region has 16 residues. V dropped 4 bases and J dropped 0 bases, with 13 bases sitting between them. Per germline, CDR1 LGHNA and CDR2 YNFKEQ.

The chain carries TRBV28 and TRBJ2-3; TRBD2 aligns across 10 bases. The CDR3 is made up of 15 amino acids. V lost 2 bases to trimming and J lost 1 base; unmatched junction nucleotides: 0. Germline values: CDR1 MDHEN, CDR2 SYDVKM. The CDR3 is CASSLLAGGTDTQYF. CDR3 DNA: TGTGCCAGCAGTTTACTAGCGGGAGGCACAGATACGCAGTATTTT. Looking up the rest from reference TRBV28 and TRBJ2-3 gives the full variable domain: DVKVTQSSRYLVKRTGEKVFLECVQDMDHENMFWYRQDPGLGLRLIYFSYDVKMKEKGDIPEGYSVSREKKERFSLILESASTNQTSMYLCASSLLAGGTDTQYFGPGTRLTVL.

CDR3 loop: CASSYPGTGPTLAFF. CDR3 nucleotide sequence: TGTGCCAGCAGCTATCCCGGGACAGGCCCAACGCTAGCTTTCTTT. The J gene is TRBJ1-1, the V gene TRBV5-4; 8 bases fit TRBD1. V lost 3 bases and J lost 10; bases outside the gene matches: 14. This CDR3 comprises 15 residues. Germline V gene lookup returns CDR1 SGHNT and CDR2 YYREEE (reference sequence).

The chain has TRBV28 and TRBJ2-3, with D possibly TRBD1 on 5 matching bases. Germline CDR1 reads MDHEN; CDR2 reads SYDVKM. V lost 5 bases and J 4 bases, leaving 10 bases between the germline ends. This CDR3 comprises 13 residues. The CDR3 sequence: CASSPIGADTQYF. The CDR3 region has the DNA TGTGCCAGCAGTCCTATAGGGGCAGATACGCAGTATTTT.

This chain links TRBV19 with TRBJ1-5, with D possibly matching TRBD1 (5 bases). Trimming stripped 7 bases from V and 7 bases from J, with 11 bases between. Germline assignment: CDR1 LNHDA and CDR2 SQIVND (reference sequence). The CDR3 spans 12 residues. As DNA, the CDR3 is TGTGCCAGTACCCAGGGTAGGCAGCCCCAGCATTTT. Amino acid sequence: CASTQGRQPQHF.

This rearrangement joins TRBV5-1 to TRBJ2-3, with 7 bases fitting TRBD2. The CDR3 is 16 residues long. Germline CDR1 and CDR2: SGHRS and YFSETQ. Losses at the gene ends were 7 bases for V and 2 bases for J; bases not matched to a gene: 13. The CDR3 coding sequence is TGCGCCAGCCAACCCATAGCGGGTATGGTCACAGATACGCAGTATTTT. Translating gives CASQPIAGMVTDTQYF.

The chain is built from TRBV29-1 and TRBJ1-5; 7 bases fit TRBD1. Germline CDR1 and CDR2: SQVTM and ANQGSEA. This CDR3 comprises 17 residues. Trimming removed 6 bases from V and 4 bases from J; junction bases left unmatched: 18. CDR3 residues: CSVPGPRDSLLNQPQHF. CDR3 DNA sequence: TGCAGCGTGCCGGGCCCGAGGGACAGTTTACTAAATCAGCCCCAGCATTTT.

J is TRBJ2-1 and V is TRBV10-3, with 8 bases matching TRBD2. Germline trimming cut 0 bases from V and 12 bases from J; bases unmatched to any gene: 7. The CDR3 is made up of 14 amino acids. CDR1 and CDR2 (germline): ENHRY, SYGVKD. The CDR3 loop is CAISESPGGKGQFF. The CDR3, as DNA: TGTGCCATCAGTGAGTCGCCGGGGGGGAAAGGGCAGTTCTTC.

The chain uses TRBV7-8 and TRBJ2-1; 10 bases are shared with TRBD2. The CDR3 runs 15 residues. CDR1 is SGHVS, CDR2 FQNEAQ, per germline. Trimming cost V 1 base and J 8 bases; bases outside gene matches: 5. The CDR3 loop is CASSLVSGRMDEQFF. CDR3 nucleotides: TGTGCCAGCAGCTTAGTTAGCGGGAGGATGGATGAGCAGTTCTTC.

The rearrangement joins TRBV6-5 to TRBJ2-7, with 10 bases lining up with TRBD1. The CDR3 spans 15 residues. The ends lost 6 bases at V and 3 bases at J; junction bases unmatched: 8. Germline V gives CDR1 MNHEY, CDR2 SVGAGI. CDR3 region: CASSHRTGGGYEQYF. In DNA, the CDR3 is TGTGCCAGCAGCCACCGGACAGGGGGAGGCTACGAGCAGTACTTC.

The rearrangement links TRBV25-1 to TRBJ1-3, with a tentative D call TRBD1 (5 bases). The CDR3 extends over 14 amino acids. Trimming cost V 6 bases and J 3 bases, with 12 bases left between them. CDR1 is MGHDK, CDR2 SYGVNS, per germline. As DNA, the CDR3 is TGTGCCAGCAGAGCCACCAGGGTTGGAAACACCATATATTTT. It codes for CASRATRVGNTIYF.

The genes are TRBV5-1 and TRBJ1-1, with TRBD1 as a possible D gene (5 bases). V dropped 6 bases and J dropped 4 bases, with 13 bases sitting between them. Per germline, CDR1 SGHRS and CDR2 YFSETQ. The CDR3 has 13 amino acids. The CDR3 bases are TGCGCCAGCACCTGGGGGGTGGGCACTGAAGCTTTCTTT. Translating gives CASTWGVGTEAFF.

This chain connects TRBV28 to TRBJ2-1, with a tentative D call TRBD2 (6 bases). This CDR3 region has 17 residues. Germline CDR1 reads MDHEN; CDR2 reads SYDVKM. The V end lost 3 bases, the J end lost 4 bases, and 19 bases lay between the germline ends. The CDR3 here is CASSFVWGLGNYNEQFF. CDR3 bases: TGTGCCAGCAGTTTCGTTTGGGGACTGGGGAATTACAATGAGCAGTTCTTC. The full variable domain, completed using reference TRBV28 and TRBJ2-1, is DVKVTQSSRYLVKRTGEKVFLECVQDMDHENMFWYRQDPGLGLRLIYFSYDVKMKEKGDIPEGYSVSREKKERFSLILESASTNQTSMYLCASSFVWGLGNYNEQFFGPGTRLTVL.

The chain joins TRBV2 to TRBJ2-2; D is uncertain. The CDR3 is 15 amino acids. The germline gives CDR1 SNHLY, CDR2 FYNNEI. V lost 0 bases and J lost 2, with 7 bases in between. CDR3 bases: TGTGCCAGCAGTGAAGCGAGATTAAACACCGGGGAGCTGTTTTTT. This gives the protein CASSEARLNTGELFF.

The chain is built from TRBV5-1 and TRBJ2-7; 9 bases fit TRBD1. From germline, CDR1 is SGHRS and CDR2 YFSETQ. The CDR3 totals 13 residues. Trimming took 4 bases from V and 3 from J; bases not matched to a gene: 2. The CDR3 region has the DNA TGCGCCAGCAGCGGGGGACAGGGCTACGAGCAGTACTTC. Protein product: CASSGGQGYEQYF.

J is TRBJ1-2 and V is TRBV11-2; TRBD1 agrees at 7 bases. The CDR3 loop spans 14 amino acids. Germline assignment: CDR1 SGHAT and CDR2 FQNNGV. J was trimmed by 8 bases and V by 0 bases; bases with no gene match: 6. CDR3 protein: CASSLEWQGGGYTF. In DNA form, the CDR3 reads TGTGCCAGCAGCTTAGAATGGCAGGGGGGAGGCTACACCTTC.

The V call is TRBV5-1, the J call TRBJ2-1; D remains ambiguous. Trimming took 4 bases from V and 6 from J, leaving 8 bases between them. Germline CDR1 is SGHRS and CDR2 is YFSETQ. The CDR3 covers 12 residues. The DNA of the CDR3 is TGCGCCAGCAGCCATTCTAGCAATGAGCAGTTCTTC. This gives the protein CASSHSSNEQFF. The whole variable domain, filled in from reference TRBV5-1 and TRBJ2-1, reads KAGVTQTPRYLIKTRGQQVTLSCSPISGHRSVSWYQQTPGQGLQFLFEYFSETQRNKGNFPGRFSGRQFSNSRSEMNVSTLELGDSALYLCASSHSSNEQFFGPGTRLTVL.

With respect to this clone: The same CDR3 can be traced to other DNA sequences in this sample. The chain carries TRBV7-2 and TRBJ2-7; 7 nucleotides match TRBD1. Trimming at V came to 5 bases and at J to 2 bases, leaving 6 bases not matched to a gene. The CDR3 covers 14 residues. Germline CDR1 SGHTA, CDR2 FQGNSA. The CDR3 sequence: CASSLDDRAYEQYF. The DNA for the CDR3 is TGTGCCAGCAGCCTAGATGACAGGGCCTACGAGCAGTACTTC.